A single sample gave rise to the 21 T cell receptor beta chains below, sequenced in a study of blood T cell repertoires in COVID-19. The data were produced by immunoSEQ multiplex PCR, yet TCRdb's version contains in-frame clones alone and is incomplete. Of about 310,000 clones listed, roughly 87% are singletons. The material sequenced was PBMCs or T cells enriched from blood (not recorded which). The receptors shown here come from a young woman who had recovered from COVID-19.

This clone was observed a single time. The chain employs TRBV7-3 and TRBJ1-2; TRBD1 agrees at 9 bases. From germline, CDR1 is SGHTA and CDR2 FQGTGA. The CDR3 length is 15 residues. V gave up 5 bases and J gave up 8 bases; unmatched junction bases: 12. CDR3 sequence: CASSRTGQGSSGYTF. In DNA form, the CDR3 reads TGTGCCAGCAGCCGAACGGGACAGGGCTCGAGCGGCTACACCTTC. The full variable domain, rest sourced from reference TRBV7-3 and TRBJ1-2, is GAGVSQTPSNKVTEKGKYVELRCDPISGHTALYWYRQSLGQGPEFLIYFQGTGAADDSGLPNDRFFAVRPEGSVSTLKIQRTERGDSAVYLCASSRTGQGSSGYTFGSGTRLTVV.

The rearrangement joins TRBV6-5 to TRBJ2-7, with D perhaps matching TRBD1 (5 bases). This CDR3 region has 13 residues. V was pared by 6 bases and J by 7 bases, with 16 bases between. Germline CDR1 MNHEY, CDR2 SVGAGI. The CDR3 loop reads CASRSKGLWEQYF. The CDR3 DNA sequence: TGTGCCAGCAGGAGTAAGGGGTTGTGGGAGCAGTACTTC.

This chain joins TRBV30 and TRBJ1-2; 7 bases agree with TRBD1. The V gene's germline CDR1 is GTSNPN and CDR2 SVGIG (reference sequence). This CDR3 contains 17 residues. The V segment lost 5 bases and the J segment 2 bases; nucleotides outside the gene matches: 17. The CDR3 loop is CAWHLQGGLPKNYGYTF. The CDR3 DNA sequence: TGTGCCTGGCACCTGCAGGGGGGATTACCCAAAAACTATGGCTACACCTTC.

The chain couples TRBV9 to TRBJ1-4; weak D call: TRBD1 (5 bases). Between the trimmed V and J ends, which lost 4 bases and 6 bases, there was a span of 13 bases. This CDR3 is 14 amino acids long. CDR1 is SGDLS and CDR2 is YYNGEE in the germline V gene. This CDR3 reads CASSQTAGDEKLFF. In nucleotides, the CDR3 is TGTGCCAGCAGCCAGACAGCTGGGGATGAAAAACTGTTTTTT.

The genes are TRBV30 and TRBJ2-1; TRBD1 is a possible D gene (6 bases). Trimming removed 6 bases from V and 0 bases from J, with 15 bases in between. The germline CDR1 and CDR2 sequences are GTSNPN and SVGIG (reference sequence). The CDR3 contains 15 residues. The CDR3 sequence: CACQGIMSSYNEQFF. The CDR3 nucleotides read TGTGCCTGCCAGGGGATAATGAGCTCCTACAATGAGCAGTTCTTC. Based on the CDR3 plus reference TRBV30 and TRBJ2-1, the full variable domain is SQTIHQWPATLVQPVGSPLSLECTVEGTSNPNLYWYRQAAGRGLQLLFYSVGIGQISSEVPQNLSASRPQDRQFILSSKKLLLSDSGFYLCACQGIMSSYNEQFFGPGTRLTVL.

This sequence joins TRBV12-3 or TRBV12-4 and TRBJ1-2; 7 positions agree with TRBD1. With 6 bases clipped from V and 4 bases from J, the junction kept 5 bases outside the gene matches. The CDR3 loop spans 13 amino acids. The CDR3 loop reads CASSPTGPYGYTF. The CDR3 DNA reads TGTGCCAGCAGCCCGACAGGGCCCTATGGCTACACCTTC.

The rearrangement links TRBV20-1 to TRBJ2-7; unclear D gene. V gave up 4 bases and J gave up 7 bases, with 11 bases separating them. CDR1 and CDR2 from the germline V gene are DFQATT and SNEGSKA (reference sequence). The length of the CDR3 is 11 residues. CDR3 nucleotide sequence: TGCAGTGCTATCCCCCTGAGAGAGCAGTACTTC. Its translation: CSAIPLREQYF.

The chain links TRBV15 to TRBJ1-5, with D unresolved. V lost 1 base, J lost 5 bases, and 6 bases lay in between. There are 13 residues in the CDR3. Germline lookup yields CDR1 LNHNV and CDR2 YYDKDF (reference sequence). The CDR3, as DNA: TGTGCCACCAGCAGAGTTGGAGATCAGCCCCAGCATTTT. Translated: CATSRVGDQPQHF.

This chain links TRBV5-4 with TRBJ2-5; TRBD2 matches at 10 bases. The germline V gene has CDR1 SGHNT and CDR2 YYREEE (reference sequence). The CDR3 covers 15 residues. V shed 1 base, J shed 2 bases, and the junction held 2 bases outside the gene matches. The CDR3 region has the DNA TGTGCCAGCAGCTTGCAAGCGGGGGGGCAAGAGACCCAGTACTTC. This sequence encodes CASSLQAGGQETQYF.

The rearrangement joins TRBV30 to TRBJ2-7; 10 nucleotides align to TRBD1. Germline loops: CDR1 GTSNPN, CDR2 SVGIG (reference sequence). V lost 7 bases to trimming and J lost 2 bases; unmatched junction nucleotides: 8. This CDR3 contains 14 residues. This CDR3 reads CASYTGTGAYEQYF. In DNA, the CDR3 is TGTGCCTCATACACCGGGACAGGGGCCTACGAGCAGTACTTC. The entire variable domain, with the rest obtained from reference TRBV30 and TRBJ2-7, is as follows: SQTIHQWPATLVQPVGSPLSLECTVEGTSNPNLYWYRQAAGRGLQLLFYSVGIGQISSEVPQNLSASRPQDRQFILSSKKLLLSDSGFYLCASYTGTGAYEQYFGPGTRLTVT.

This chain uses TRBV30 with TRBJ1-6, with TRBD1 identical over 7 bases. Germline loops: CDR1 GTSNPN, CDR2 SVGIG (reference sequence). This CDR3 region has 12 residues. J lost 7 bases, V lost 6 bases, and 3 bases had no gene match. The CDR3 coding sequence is TGTGCCTGCGACAGGGCAAATTCACCCCTCCACTTT. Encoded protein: CACDRANSPLHF.

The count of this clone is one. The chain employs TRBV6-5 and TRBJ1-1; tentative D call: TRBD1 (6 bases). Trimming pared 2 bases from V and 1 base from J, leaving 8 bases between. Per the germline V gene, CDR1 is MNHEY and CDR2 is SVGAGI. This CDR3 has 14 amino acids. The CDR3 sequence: CASSYAGENTEAFF. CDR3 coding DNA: TGTGCCAGCAGTTACGCAGGGGAGAACACTGAAGCTTTCTTT.

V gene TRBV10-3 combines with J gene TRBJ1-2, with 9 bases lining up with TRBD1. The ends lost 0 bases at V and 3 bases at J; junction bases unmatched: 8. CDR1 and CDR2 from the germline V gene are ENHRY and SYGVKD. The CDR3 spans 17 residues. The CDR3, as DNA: TGTGCCATCAGTGAGTCGGGGGGACAGGGAACCTACTATGGCTACACCTTC. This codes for CAISESGGQGTYYGYTF.

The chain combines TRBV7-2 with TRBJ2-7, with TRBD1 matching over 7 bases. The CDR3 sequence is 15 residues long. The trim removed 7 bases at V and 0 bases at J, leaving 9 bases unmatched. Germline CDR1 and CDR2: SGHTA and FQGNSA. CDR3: CASTPARDSSYEQYF. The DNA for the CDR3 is TGTGCCAGCACCCCGGCCAGGGACAGCTCCTACGAGCAGTACTTC.

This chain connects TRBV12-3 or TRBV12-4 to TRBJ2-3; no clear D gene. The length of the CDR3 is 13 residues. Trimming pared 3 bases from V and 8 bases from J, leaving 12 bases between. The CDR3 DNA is TGTGCCAGCAGTTTTTTCGGAGAAGTTACGCAGTATTTT. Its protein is CASSFFGEVTQYF.

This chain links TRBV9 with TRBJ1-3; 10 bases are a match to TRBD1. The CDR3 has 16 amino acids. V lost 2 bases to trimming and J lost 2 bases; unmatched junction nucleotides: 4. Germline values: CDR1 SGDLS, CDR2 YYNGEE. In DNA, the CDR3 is TGTGCCAGCAGCGTTGGTGGGACAGGGGCTGGAAACACCATATATTTT. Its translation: CASSVGGTGAGNTIYF.

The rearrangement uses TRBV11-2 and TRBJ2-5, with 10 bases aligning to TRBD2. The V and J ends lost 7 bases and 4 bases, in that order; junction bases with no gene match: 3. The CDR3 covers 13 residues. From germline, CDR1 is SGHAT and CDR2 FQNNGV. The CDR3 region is CASKLAGLETQYF. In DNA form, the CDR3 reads TGTGCCAGCAAACTAGCGGGATTAGAGACCCAGTACTTC.

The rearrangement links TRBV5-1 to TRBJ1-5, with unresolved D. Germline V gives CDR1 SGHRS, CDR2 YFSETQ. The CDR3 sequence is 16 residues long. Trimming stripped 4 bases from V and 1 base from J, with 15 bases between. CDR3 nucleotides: TGCGCCAGCAGCCCGGAGGGTCGGGCGAGCAATCAGCCCCAGCATTTT. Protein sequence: CASSPEGRASNQPQHF.

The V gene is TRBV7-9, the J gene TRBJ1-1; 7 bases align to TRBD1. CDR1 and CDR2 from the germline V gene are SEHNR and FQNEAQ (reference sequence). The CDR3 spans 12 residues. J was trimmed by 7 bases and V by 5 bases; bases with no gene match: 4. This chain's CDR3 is CASSPGTDEAFF. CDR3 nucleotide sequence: TGTGCCAGCAGCCCTGGGACAGATGAAGCTTTCTTT.

CDR3 region: CASSSTRTGGETQYF. The CDR3 DNA reads TGTGCCAGCAGCTCGACAAGGACAGGTGGGGAGACCCAGTACTTC. The genes are TRBV5-4 and TRBJ2-5; TRBD1 aligns across 7 bases. CDR1 is SGHNT, CDR2 YYREEE, per germline (reference sequence). Trimming took 3 bases from V and 5 from J; bases not matched to a gene: 10. The CDR3 is 15 amino acids.

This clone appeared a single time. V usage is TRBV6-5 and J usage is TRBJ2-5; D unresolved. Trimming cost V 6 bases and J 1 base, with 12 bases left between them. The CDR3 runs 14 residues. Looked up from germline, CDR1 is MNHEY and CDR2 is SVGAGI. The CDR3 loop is CASSPGWAQETQYF. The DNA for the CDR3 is TGTGCCAGCAGCCCCGGCTGGGCCCAAGAGACCCAGTACTTC.